This TCR beta chain was recovered during a study of TIL therapy for anti-PD-1-resistant metastatic lung cancer. This was the immunoSEQ v3 assay. TCRdb's copy holds only in-frame clones and misses some; the assay was immunoSEQ multiplex PCR. The repertoire consists of some 32,000 clones, with roughly 69% occurring once and the leading ten covering 2.5% to 3%. The time point here: pre-treatment sample, taken before nivolumab and TIL therapy. Enrollment ran from late 2017 to January 2020. Study results and limitations: TIL clonotype persistence in blood showed no apparent association with response.

Looked up from germline, CDR1 is SGHKS and CDR2 is YYEKEE (reference sequence). Trimming shortened V by 1 base and J by 1 base, and 8 bases separated the two germline ends. The CDR3 loop spans 15 amino acids. Comment on this clone: What it binds is unknown.

The V and J genes are TRBV5-5 and TRBJ1-4; D is uncertain. The clonotype comes from a woman aged 25-85 years with non-small cell lung cancer. The sequencing here drew on blood, taken at baseline. This chain's CDR3 is CASSLIGGTNEKLFF. The CDR3 bases are TGTGCCAGCAGCTTGATCGGAGGAACTAATGAAAAACTGTTTTTT.